This T cell receptor beta chain was profiled in a study of blood T cell repertoires in COVID-19. Study information: T cells, B-cell-depleted T cells, or PBMCs supplied cDNA or gDNA.

A remark on this clone: An end of the junction differs from the germline gene, which may be a read error.

As processed by the authors: For nucleated cells, counts were estimated from reference gene primer amplification. Profiled with immunoSEQ multiplex PCR; TCRdb holds only in-frame clones, not every one. That table supplies the V and J calls and clone size; D and trimming were determined from the DNA. The data contain around 190,000 clones, about 80% of them singletons. The CDR3 spans 13 residues. Germline values: CDR1 SGHTA, CDR2 FQGTGA. The sequence came from a human donor in a cohort sampled during active COVID-19. The rearrangement uses TRBV7-3 and TRBJ2-1, with no clear D. Input material: peripheral blood. The DNA of the CDR3 is TGTGCCAGCAGCTTATTAGGCTACAGTGAGCAGTTCTTC. Translation gives CASSLLGYSEQFF.